This T cell receptor beta chain was sequenced in a study of T cell repertoires in cytomegalovirus infection. TCRdb recomputed calls from the reads with MiXCR, one row per CDR3 protein. The table lists about 490,000 distinct CDR3 sequences, about a quarter of them singletons. The length of the CDR3 is 13 residues. Germline assignment: CDR1 SGHTA and CDR2 FQGNSA. V was trimmed by 2 bases and J by 8 bases, leaving 9 bases between them. What was sequenced was PBMCs. The sequence derives from a human donor in good health (CMV status not recorded). Some clones in this sample may be carry-over from other donors' samples. The chain joins TRBV7-2 to TRBJ1-4; D is uncertain. CDR3 protein: CASSLLLGEKLFF. DNA for the CDR3: TGTGCCAGCAGCTTACTCCTCGGCGAAAAACTGTTTTTT.